The clone carrying this T cell receptor beta chain was observed many times. The antigen is undetermined. The sample originates from a study of T cells after yellow fever vaccination. Study findings and constraints: Post-booster repertoires contained most primary-vaccination clones again (around 97% CD4, less than 90% CD8).

TCRdb reanalysed the 5' RACE reads using MiXCR and keeps one entry per CDR3 protein. Of hundreds of thousands of distinct CDR3 sequences listed, roughly a fifth were seen once; the top ten hold over 11%. V was cut by 6 bases and J by 1 base, with 2 bases left in between. This CDR3 comprises 10 residues. Germline-derived CDR1 and CDR2 are DFQATT and SNEGSKA (reference sequence). This TCR was sampled from a man aged 25 to 40 who received the YFV17D yellow fever vaccine. The sequenced sample was PBMCs, obtained 15 days after the yellow fever booster vaccination. This chain connects TRBV20-1 to TRBJ2-3; D not resolved. The CDR3 reads CSAGTDTQYF. The CDR3 nucleotides are TGCAGTGCGGGCACAGATACGCAGTATTTT.